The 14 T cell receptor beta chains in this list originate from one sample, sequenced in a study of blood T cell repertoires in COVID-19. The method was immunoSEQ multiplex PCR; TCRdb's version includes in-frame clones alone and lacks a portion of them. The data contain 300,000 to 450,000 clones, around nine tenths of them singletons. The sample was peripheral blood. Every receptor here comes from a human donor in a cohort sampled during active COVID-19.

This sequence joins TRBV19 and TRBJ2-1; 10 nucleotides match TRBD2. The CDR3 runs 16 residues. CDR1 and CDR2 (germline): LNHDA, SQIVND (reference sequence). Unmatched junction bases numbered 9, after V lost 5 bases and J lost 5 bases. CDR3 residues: CASSLQVAGGNNEQFF. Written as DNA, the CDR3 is TGTGCCAGTAGTCTCCAGGTAGCGGGGGGAAACAATGAGCAGTTCTTC.

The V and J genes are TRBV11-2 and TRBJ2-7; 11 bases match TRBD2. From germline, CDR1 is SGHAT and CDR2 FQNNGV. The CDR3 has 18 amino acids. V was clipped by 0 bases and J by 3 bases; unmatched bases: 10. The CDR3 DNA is TGTGCCAGCAGCTTAGAACGGCAGACTAGCGGGATGTACTACGAGCAGTACTTC. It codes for CASSLERQTSGMYYEQYF.

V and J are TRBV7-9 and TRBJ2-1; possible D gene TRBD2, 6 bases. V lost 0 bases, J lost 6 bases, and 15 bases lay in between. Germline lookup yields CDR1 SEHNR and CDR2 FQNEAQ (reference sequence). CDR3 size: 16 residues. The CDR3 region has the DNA TGTGCCAGCAGCTTAGCCGGGGGAACCGGCCGCAATGAGCAGTTCTTC. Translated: CASSLAGGTGRNEQFF.

CDR3 loop: CASSRHAGAFF. CDR3 DNA sequence: TGTGCCAGCAGCCGGCATGCGGGAGCTTTCTTT. The chain uses TRBV11-2 and TRBJ1-1; no reliable D call. The CDR3 contains 11 residues. Trimming stripped 5 bases from V and 10 bases from J, with 11 bases between. CDR1 is SGHAT and CDR2 is FQNNGV in the germline V gene.

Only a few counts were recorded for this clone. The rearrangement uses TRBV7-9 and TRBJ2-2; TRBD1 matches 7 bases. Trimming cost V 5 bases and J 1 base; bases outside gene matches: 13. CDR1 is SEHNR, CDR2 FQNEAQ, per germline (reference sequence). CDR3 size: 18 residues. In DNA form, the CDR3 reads TGTGCCAGCAGCGGAATAAAAACAGGGGCCCGGAACACCGGGGAGCTGTTTTTT. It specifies CASSGIKTGARNTGELFF. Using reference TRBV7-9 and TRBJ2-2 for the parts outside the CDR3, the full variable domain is DTGVSQNPRHKITKRGQNVTFRCDPISEHNRLYWYRQTLGQGPEFLTYFQNEAQLEKSRLLSDRFSAERPKGSFSTLEIQRTEQGDSAMYLCASSGIKTGARNTGELFFGEGSRLTVL.

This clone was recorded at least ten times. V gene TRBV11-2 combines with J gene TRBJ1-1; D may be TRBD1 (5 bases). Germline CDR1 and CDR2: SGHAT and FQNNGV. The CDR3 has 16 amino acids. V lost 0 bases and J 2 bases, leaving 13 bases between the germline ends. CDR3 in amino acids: CASSLDLTAPNTEAFF. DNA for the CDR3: TGTGCCAGCAGCTTAGATCTGACAGCTCCTAACACTGAAGCTTTCTTT.

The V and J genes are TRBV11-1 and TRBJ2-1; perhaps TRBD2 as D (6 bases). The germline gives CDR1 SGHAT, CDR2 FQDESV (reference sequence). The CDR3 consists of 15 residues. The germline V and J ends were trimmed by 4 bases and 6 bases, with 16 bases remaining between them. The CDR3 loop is CASSWEAGSPNEQFF. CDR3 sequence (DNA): TGTGCCAGCAGCTGGGAGGCAGGGAGCCCCAATGAGCAGTTCTTC. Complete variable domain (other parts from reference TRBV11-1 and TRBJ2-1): EAEVAQSPRYKITEKSQAVAFWCDPISGHATLYWYRQILGQGPELLVQFQDESVVDDSQLPKDRFSAERLKGVDSTLKIQPAELGDSAMYLCASSWEAGSPNEQFFGPGTRLTVL.

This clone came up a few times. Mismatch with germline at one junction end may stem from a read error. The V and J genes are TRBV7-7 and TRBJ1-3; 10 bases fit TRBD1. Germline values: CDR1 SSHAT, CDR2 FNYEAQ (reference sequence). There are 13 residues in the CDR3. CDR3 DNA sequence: TGTGCTAGCAGCGCGGACAGGGGGAACACCATATATTTT. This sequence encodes CASSADRGNTIYF.

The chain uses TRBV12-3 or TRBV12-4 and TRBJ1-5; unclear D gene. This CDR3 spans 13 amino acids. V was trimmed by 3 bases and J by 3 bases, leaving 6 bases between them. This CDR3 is CASSLQYNQPQHF. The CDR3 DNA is TGTGCCAGCAGTTTGCAGTACAATCAGCCCCAGCATTTT.

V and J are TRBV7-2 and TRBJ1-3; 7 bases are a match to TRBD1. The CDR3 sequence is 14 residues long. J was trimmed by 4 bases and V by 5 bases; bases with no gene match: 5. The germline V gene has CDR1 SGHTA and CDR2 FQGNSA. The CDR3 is CASSLTGDGNTIYF. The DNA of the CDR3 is TGTGCCAGCAGCCTTACAGGGGACGGAAACACCATATATTTT.

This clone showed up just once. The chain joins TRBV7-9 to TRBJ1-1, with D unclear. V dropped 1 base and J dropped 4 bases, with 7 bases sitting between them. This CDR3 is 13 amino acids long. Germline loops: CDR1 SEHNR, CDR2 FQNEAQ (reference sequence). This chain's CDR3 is CASSLDSSTEAFF. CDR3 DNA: TGTGCCAGCAGCTTAGACAGTAGCACTGAAGCTTTCTTT.

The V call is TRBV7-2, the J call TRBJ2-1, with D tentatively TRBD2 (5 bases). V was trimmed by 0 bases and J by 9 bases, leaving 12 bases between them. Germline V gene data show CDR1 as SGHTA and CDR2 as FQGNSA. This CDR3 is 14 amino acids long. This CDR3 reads CASSLAGRESEQFF. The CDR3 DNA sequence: TGTGCCAGCAGCTTAGCAGGAAGGGAGAGTGAGCAGTTCTTC.

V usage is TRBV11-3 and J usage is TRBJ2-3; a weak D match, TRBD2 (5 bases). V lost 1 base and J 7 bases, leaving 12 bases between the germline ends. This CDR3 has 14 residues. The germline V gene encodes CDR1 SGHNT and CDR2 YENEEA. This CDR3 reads CASSLGGEVNTQYF. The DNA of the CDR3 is TGTGCCAGCAGCTTAGGGGGAGAGGTTAATACGCAGTATTTT.

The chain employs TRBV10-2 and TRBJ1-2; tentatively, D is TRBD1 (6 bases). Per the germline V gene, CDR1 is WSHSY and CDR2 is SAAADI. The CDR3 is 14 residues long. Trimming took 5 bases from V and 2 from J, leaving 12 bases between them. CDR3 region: CASSLGQGNYGYTF. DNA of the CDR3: TGCGCCAGCAGTCTCGGGCAGGGGAACTATGGCTACACCTTC.